Listed below are T cell receptor beta chains from one sample, sequenced in a study of radiotherapy plus CTLA-4 blockade in lung cancer. Clones were sequenced by immunoSEQ multiplex PCR, and TCRdb holds only the in-frame ones, with some missing. This table has approximately 35,000 clones, 75% to 90% appearing once. The sequenced sample was peripheral blood, obtained from a patient treated with radiotherapy plus ipilimumab. The receptors here all came from a human donor with non-small cell lung cancer who had stable disease on radiotherapy plus ipilimumab. The CDR3 runs from the conserved cysteine through the conserved F or W. Each record gives: clone size, J gene, D gene, V gene, CDR3 DNA, CDR3 protein. D genes are given only for firm matches. Clone size is stated in some rows and not others, as once, few, many or a class when expanded.

clone size: once; J gene: TRBJ2-5; D gene: .; V gene: TRBV19; CDR3 DNA: TGTGCCAGTAATTCGCTAGGAGAGACCCAGTACTTC; CDR3 protein: CASNSLGETQYF
clone size: .; J gene: TRBJ2-5; D gene: TRBD1; V gene: TRBV5-1; CDR3 DNA: TGCGCCAGCAGCTTTAATCCCGGACAGGGAACAGAGACCCAGTACTTC; CDR3 protein: CASSFNPGQGTETQYF
clone size: few; J gene: TRBJ1-2; D gene: TRBD1; V gene: TRBV5-1; CDR3 DNA: TGCGCCAGCAGCTTGGAGGGACAGGTAGCCGGGGGCTACACCTTC; CDR3 protein: CASSLEGQVAGGYTF
clone size: once; J gene: TRBJ2-5; D gene: TRBD1; V gene: TRBV7-6; CDR3 DNA: TGTGCCAGCAGCTTAGACGTAGGACAGGGGGCCGGAGAGACCCAGTACTTC; CDR3 protein: CASSLDVGQGAGETQYF
clone size: .; J gene: TRBJ2-7; D gene: .; V gene: TRBV7-9; CDR3 DNA: TGTGCCAGCAGCTTAGTACTTGGGGACTCCGAGCAGTACTTC; CDR3 protein: CASSLVLGDSEQYF
clone size: .; J gene: TRBJ2-1; D gene: TRBD1; V gene: TRBV19; CDR3 DNA: TGTGCCAGTAGTAGGTTAGGGACAGGGGGTATCTCCTACAATGAGCAGTTCTTC; CDR3 protein: CASSRLGTGGISYNEQFF
clone size: .; J gene: TRBJ1-2; D gene: TRBD1; V gene: TRBV5-1; CDR3 DNA: TGCGCCAGCAGCTTGGGGACAGGGCTCGAGTATGGTGGCTACACCTTC; CDR3 protein: CASSLGTGLEYGGYTF
clone size: .; J gene: TRBJ2-1; D gene: TRBD1; V gene: TRBV9; CDR3 DNA: TGTGCCAGCAGCGTTTCCAGGGGGTACAATGAGCAGTTCTTC; CDR3 protein: CASSVSRGYNEQFF
clone size: .; J gene: TRBJ2-5; D gene: .; V gene: TRBV30; CDR3 DNA: TGTGCCTGGAGTATAGCCTCTTGGGAGACCCAGTACTTC; CDR3 protein: CAWSIASWETQYF
clone size: once; J gene: TRBJ1-1; D gene: .; V gene: TRBV19; CDR3 DNA: TGTGCCAGTAGTCTTACAGGGACAAACACTGAAGCTTTCTTT; CDR3 protein: CASSLTGTNTEAFF
clone size: few; J gene: TRBJ2-7; D gene: .; V gene: TRBV7-2; CDR3 DNA: TGTGCCAGCAGTTACCAGGGGAATCGCGAGCAGTACTTC; CDR3 protein: CASSYQGNREQYF
clone size: .; J gene: TRBJ2-7; D gene: .; V gene: TRBV5-6; CDR3 DNA: TGTGCCAGCACCACCATTGGGCAGGAATACTACGAGCAGTACTTC; CDR3 protein: CASTTIGQEYYEQYF
clone size: .; J gene: TRBJ2-5; D gene: TRBD1; V gene: TRBV7-9; CDR3 DNA: TGTGCCAGCAGCTTAGGGGGACAGTCACAAGAGACCCAGTACTTC; CDR3 protein: CASSLGGQSQETQYF
clone size: once; J gene: TRBJ2-1; D gene: .; V gene: TRBV4-3; CDR3 DNA: TGCGCCAGCAGCCAAGATCGTAACGGGGTTTACAATGAGCAGTTCTTC; CDR3 protein: CASSQDRNGVYNEQFF
clone size: .; J gene: TRBJ2-2; D gene: .; V gene: TRBV10-1; CDR3 DNA: TGCGCCAGCAGAGCGAGCGGTACCGGGGAGCTGTTTTTT; CDR3 protein: CASRASGTGELFF
clone size: few; J gene: TRBJ1-3; D gene: TRBD1; V gene: TRBV5-1; CDR3 DNA: TGCGCCAGCAGCCCGGGACAGGGAAGGGGAAACACCATATATTTT; CDR3 protein: CASSPGQGRGNTIYF
clone size: .; J gene: TRBJ2-2; D gene: TRBD1; V gene: TRBV9; CDR3 DNA: TGTGCCAGCAGCGCTTCTACCATGACAGGGGATCCCTCGAACACCGGGGAGCTGTTTTTT; CDR3 protein: CASSASTMTGDPSNTGELFF
clone size: .; J gene: TRBJ2-7; D gene: .; V gene: TRBV6-6; CDR3 DNA: TGTGCCAGCAGTTTGGCGGTCCAATACGAGCAGTACTTC; CDR3 protein: CASSLAVQYEQYF
clone size: .; J gene: TRBJ2-5; D gene: TRBD1; V gene: TRBV5-4; CDR3 DNA: TGTGCCAGCAGCCGTGACACAGGGGGTCAAGAGACCCAGTACTTC; CDR3 protein: CASSRDTGGQETQYF
clone size: .; J gene: TRBJ2-3; D gene: TRBD2; V gene: TRBV15; CDR3 DNA: TGTGCCACCAGCAGAGAGTGGACTAGCGGGACAACAGATACGCAGTATTTT; CDR3 protein: CATSREWTSGTTDTQYF
clone size: .; J gene: TRBJ2-3; D gene: TRBD1; V gene: TRBV7-2; CDR3 DNA: TGTGCCAGCAGCTCGACCCGGACAGGGACGAATACGCAGTATTTT; CDR3 protein: CASSSTRTGTNTQYF
clone size: .; J gene: TRBJ2-7; D gene: .; V gene: TRBV28; CDR3 DNA: TGTGCCAGCAGTTTATGGGAGGGGGGGTCCTACGAGCAGTACTTC; CDR3 protein: CASSLWEGGSYEQYF
clone size: few; J gene: TRBJ2-1; D gene: .; V gene: TRBV9; CDR3 DNA: TGTGCCAGCAGCCCCCGGGAGAAGTCATACAATGAGCAGTTCTTC; CDR3 protein: CASSPREKSYNEQFF
clone size: .; J gene: TRBJ2-2; D gene: TRBD2; V gene: TRBV9; CDR3 DNA: TGTGCCAGCACCAGGACTAGCGGGGACACCGGGGAGCTGTTTTTT; CDR3 protein: CASTRTSGDTGELFF
clone size: .; J gene: TRBJ1-2; D gene: TRBD1; V gene: TRBV4-1; CDR3 DNA: TGCGCCAGCAGCCAGATCCCAGGGACAGGGGGCTATGGCTACACCTTC; CDR3 protein: CASSQIPGTGGYGYTF
clone size: once; J gene: TRBJ1-3; D gene: .; V gene: TRBV7-2; CDR3 DNA: TGTGCCAGCAGCTTAAGCGGGGGCGCAAGCTCTGGAAACACCATATATTTT; CDR3 protein: CASSLSGGASSGNTIYF
clone size: few; J gene: TRBJ2-3; D gene: TRBD2; V gene: TRBV5-4; CDR3 DNA: TGTGCCAGCAGCTTGGACTGGACTAGCGGGATAGGCACAGATACGCAGTATTTT; CDR3 protein: CASSLDWTSGIGTDTQYF
clone size: .; J gene: TRBJ1-5; D gene: .; V gene: TRBV6-5; CDR3 DNA: TGTGCCAGCAGAGCACAGGGATTTGGCAATCAGCCCCAGCATTTT; CDR3 protein: CASRAQGFGNQPQHF
clone size: few; J gene: TRBJ2-1; D gene: .; V gene: TRBV5-4; CDR3 DNA: TGTGCCAGCAGCTCCTCGACAGGCTCCTACAATGAGCAGTTCTTC; CDR3 protein: CASSSSTGSYNEQFF
clone size: .; J gene: TRBJ2-1; D gene: TRBD1; V gene: TRBV5-1; CDR3 DNA: TGCGCCAGTACCCGGGACAGGGGGGGCGATGAGCAGTTCTTC; CDR3 protein: CASTRDRGGDEQFF
clone size: .; J gene: TRBJ2-5; D gene: TRBD1; V gene: TRBV7-9; CDR3 DNA: TGTGCCAGCAGCCCATGGACAGGGACGGAGACCCAGTACTTC; CDR3 protein: CASSPWTGTETQYF
clone size: .; J gene: TRBJ2-7; D gene: .; V gene: TRBV18; CDR3 DNA: TGTGCCAGCTCACCACTCAGGGGCCAGGCGGCCTACGAGCAGTACTTC; CDR3 protein: CASSPLRGQAAYEQYF
clone size: .; J gene: TRBJ2-6; D gene: .; V gene: TRBV28; CDR3 DNA: TGTGCCAGCAGGGTGAGCTCTGGGGCCAACGTCCTGACTTTC; CDR3 protein: CASRVSSGANVLTF
clone size: once; J gene: TRBJ2-7; D gene: TRBD1; V gene: TRBV28; CDR3 DNA: TGTGCCAGCAGTTCGGAGGGACAGGGCATCCACGAGCAGTACTTC; CDR3 protein: CASSSEGQGIHEQYF
clone size: once; J gene: TRBJ2-3; D gene: .; V gene: TRBV5-5; CDR3 DNA: TGTGCCAGCAGCTTGATGACAGGCACAGATACGCAGTATTTT; CDR3 protein: CASSLMTGTDTQYF
clone size: .; J gene: TRBJ2-5; D gene: TRBD1; V gene: TRBV5-1; CDR3 DNA: TGCGCCAGCAGCTTTTCACAGGGGGCGGAAGAGACCCAGTACTTC; CDR3 protein: CASSFSQGAEETQYF
clone size: .; J gene: TRBJ2-1; D gene: .; V gene: TRBV2; CDR3 DNA: TGTGCCAGCAGTGTTCAGGGGCATGAGCAGTTCTTC; CDR3 protein: CASSVQGHEQFF
clone size: .; J gene: TRBJ1-2; D gene: TRBD1; V gene: TRBV9; CDR3 DNA: TGTGCCAGCAGCGTAGGGCAGGGGGCCTATGGCTACACCTTC; CDR3 protein: CASSVGQGAYGYTF
clone size: .; J gene: TRBJ2-1; D gene: TRBD2; V gene: TRBV25-1; CDR3 DNA: TGTGCCAGCGGAATAGGGACTAAACAGTTCTTC; CDR3 protein: CASGIGTKQFF
clone size: once; J gene: TRBJ1-1; D gene: .; V gene: TRBV28; CDR3 DNA: TGTGCCAGCAGGACAAGACAGTCTAACACTGAAGCTTTCTTT; CDR3 protein: CASRTRQSNTEAFF
clone size: .; J gene: TRBJ1-2; D gene: TRBD1; V gene: TRBV19; CDR3 DNA: TGTGCCAGTAGTATTCAGGGACAGGACTATGGCTACACCTTC; CDR3 protein: CASSIQGQDYGYTF
clone size: .; J gene: TRBJ1-2; D gene: TRBD1; V gene: TRBV7-2; CDR3 DNA: TGTGCCAGCAGCTTAGGGTCAGGAAGGCAGGGGGCCGGCTACACCTTC; CDR3 protein: CASSLGSGRQGAGYTF
clone size: .; J gene: TRBJ1-1; D gene: .; V gene: TRBV5-6; CDR3 DNA: TGTGCCAGCAGCTTGGGAGGAGGAAGGGTGAACACTGAAGCTTTCTTT; CDR3 protein: CASSLGGGRVNTEAFF
clone size: .; J gene: TRBJ2-1; D gene: TRBD2; V gene: TRBV7-8; CDR3 DNA: TGTGCCAGCAGCTCCACTAGCGGGCCCACCAGCAATGAGCAGTTCTTC; CDR3 protein: CASSSTSGPTSNEQFF
clone size: .; J gene: TRBJ2-2; D gene: TRBD2; V gene: TRBV14; CDR3 DNA: TGTGCCAGCAGCCAGGGAGAACTAGCGGGAGCGACCGGGGAGCTGTTTTTT; CDR3 protein: CASSQGELAGATGELFF
clone size: .; J gene: TRBJ2-7; D gene: TRBD1; V gene: TRBV18; CDR3 DNA: TGTGCCAGCTCACCTGGGACAGGGGCCCGTCGGGTGCAGTACTTC; CDR3 protein: CASSPGTGARRVQYF
clone size: .; J gene: TRBJ2-1; D gene: TRBD1; V gene: TRBV2; CDR3 DNA: TGTGCCAGCAGTGAACTCCGGGACAGGGGGGAGCAGTTCTTC; CDR3 protein: CASSELRDRGEQFF
clone size: .; J gene: TRBJ2-6; D gene: .; V gene: TRBV4-2; CDR3 DNA: TGTGCCAGCAGCCAAGAGGACTCAAGCTCTGGGGCCAACGTCCTGACTTTC; CDR3 protein: CASSQEDSSSGANVLTF
clone size: .; J gene: TRBJ2-7; D gene: TRBD1; V gene: TRBV19; CDR3 DNA: TGTGCCAGTACCCGACAGGGGGGCGGCGAGCAGTACTTC; CDR3 protein: CASTRQGGGEQYF
clone size: .; J gene: TRBJ2-5; D gene: TRBD2; V gene: TRBV6-5; CDR3 DNA: TGTGCCAGCAGTTACTCTCCTAGCGGGAAAGAGACCCAGTACTTC; CDR3 protein: CASSYSPSGKETQYF
clone size: once; J gene: TRBJ2-3; D gene: .; V gene: TRBV7-2; CDR3 DNA: TGTGCCAGCAGCCAACGACAGGGCACAGATACGCAGTATTTT; CDR3 protein: CASSQRQGTDTQYF
clone size: few; J gene: TRBJ1-6; D gene: .; V gene: TRBV25-1; CDR3 DNA: TGTGCCAGCAGTGACAGGGATTCACCCCTCCACTTT; CDR3 protein: CASSDRDSPLHF
clone size: .; J gene: TRBJ2-2; D gene: .; V gene: TRBV2; CDR3 DNA: TGTGCCAGCAGTGAAAGGTCAGGCCCCGGGGAGCTGTTTTTT; CDR3 protein: CASSERSGPGELFF
clone size: .; J gene: TRBJ2-1; D gene: TRBD2; V gene: TRBV11-2; CDR3 DNA: TGTGCCAGCAGCTTTCTTACTAGCGGGGGCAATGAGCAGTTCTTC; CDR3 protein: CASSFLTSGGNEQFF
clone size: .; J gene: TRBJ1-1; D gene: .; V gene: TRBV10-3; CDR3 DNA: TGTGCCATCAGTGACACAGGGCGACGAGTGTTCATGAACACTGAAGCTTTCTTT; CDR3 protein: CAISDTGRRVFMNTEAFF
clone size: .; J gene: TRBJ2-7; D gene: TRBD1; V gene: TRBV11-1; CDR3 DNA: TGTGCCAGCAGCTACGACAGGGGATATTACGAGCAGTACTTC; CDR3 protein: CASSYDRGYYEQYF
clone size: .; J gene: TRBJ2-6; D gene: TRBD1; V gene: TRBV23-1; CDR3 DNA: TGCGCCAGCAGTCGGACAGGGTCATACTCTGGGGCCAACGTCCTGACTTTC; CDR3 protein: CASSRTGSYSGANVLTF
clone size: .; J gene: TRBJ1-4; D gene: .; V gene: TRBV29-1; CDR3 DNA: TGCAGCGTTGAAGACAGGGCCAATGAAAAACTGTTTTTT; CDR3 protein: CSVEDRANEKLFF
clone size: once; J gene: TRBJ2-3; D gene: .; V gene: TRBV19; CDR3 DNA: TGTGCCAGTAGTATTTACGGACTTCCCACAGATACGCAGTATTTT; CDR3 protein: CASSIYGLPTDTQYF